This T cell receptor (beta chain) derives from a study of blood T cells in healthy people across ages. Findings and limits, study-wide: The percentage of naive T cells correlated strongly with TCR beta diversity. Long-lived and aged donors differed, with more naive CD4+ cells and higher diversity in the long-lived. Unsorted PBMC material precluded a definitive naive versus antigen-experienced comparison.

Germline V gene sequence: CDR1 MNHEY, CDR2 SVGAGI. The CDR3 extends over 16 amino acids. V lost 6 bases and J 0 bases, leaving 15 bases between the germline ends. For the second PCR, which ran for roughly 6 to 12 cycles, a sample-barcoded 5' primer and a J-beta primer mix were used. TCRdb processed the 5' RACE reads anew with MiXCR; each CDR3 protein has one entry. The table includes around 690,000 distinct CDR3 sequences, roughly three fifths detected once. This clonotype was detected only a few times. Its antigen remains unidentified. The chain carries TRBV6-5 and TRBJ2-1, with D possibly TRBD2 on 7 matching bases. The source of this sequence is a man in his 60s in good health. Sequences were obtained from blood. As DNA, the CDR3 is TGTGCCAGCAGCCCCGGGGGGCCGAGCTCCTACAATGAGCAGTTCTTC. It translates to CASSPGGPSSYNEQFF.